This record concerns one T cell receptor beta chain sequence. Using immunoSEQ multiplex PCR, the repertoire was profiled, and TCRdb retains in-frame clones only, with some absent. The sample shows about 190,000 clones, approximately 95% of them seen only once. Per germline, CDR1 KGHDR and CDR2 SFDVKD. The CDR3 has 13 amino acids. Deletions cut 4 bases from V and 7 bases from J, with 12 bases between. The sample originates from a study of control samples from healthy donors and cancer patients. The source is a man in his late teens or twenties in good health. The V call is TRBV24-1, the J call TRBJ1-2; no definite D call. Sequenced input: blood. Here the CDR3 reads CATSDRRIGGYTF. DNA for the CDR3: TGTGCCACCAGTGACCGTCGGATTGGTGGCTACACCTTC.